Shown below are 18 T cell receptor beta chains from a single sample sequenced in a study of blood T cell repertoires in COVID-19. Sequencing was performed with immunoSEQ multiplex PCR; in TCRdb, only in-frame clones are kept and a portion is missing. This table has some 130,000 clones, under 95% appearing once. The sample was peripheral blood. Every receptor here comes from a man aged 55-75 years with COVID-19, enrolled during active disease.

The chain links TRBV11-2 to TRBJ2-1; TRBD2 matches 8 bases. The germline V gene has CDR1 SGHAT and CDR2 FQNNGV. CDR3 length: 15 amino acids. V gave up 1 base and J gave up 5 bases; unmatched junction bases: 4. The CDR3 DNA sequence: TGTGCCAGCAGCTTAGTGGGGACTAGAAACAATGAGCAGTTCTTC. Amino acid sequence: CASSLVGTRNNEQFF. The full variable domain, in which reference TRBV11-2 and TRBJ2-1 provide the parts outside the CDR3, is EAGVAQSPRYKIIEKRQSVAFWCNPISGHATLYWYQQILGQGPKLLIQFQNNGVVDDSQLPKDRFSAERLKGVDSTLKIQPAKLEDSAVYLCASSLVGTRNNEQFFGPGTRLTVL.

The chain combines TRBV4-3 with TRBJ2-1, with 11 bases that match TRBD2. The CDR3 has 16 amino acids. Germline-derived CDR1 and CDR2 are LGHNA and YSLEER. With 0 bases clipped from V and 7 bases from J, the junction kept 5 bases outside the gene matches. The CDR3 nucleotides are TGCGCCAGCAGCCAAGATCTGGTAGCGGGGGGGAATGAGCAGTTCTTC. Amino acids: CASSQDLVAGGNEQFF.

This chain links TRBV19 with TRBJ1-4, with TRBD1 identical over 9 bases. Germline V lookup: CDR1 LNHDA, CDR2 SQIVND (reference sequence). The length of the CDR3 is 13 residues. The J segment lost 4 bases and the V segment lost 6 bases, leaving 0 bases of the junction unmatched. The chain's CDR3 is CASRDRGNEKLFF. The CDR3 DNA sequence: TGTGCCAGTAGGGACAGGGGTAATGAAAAACTGTTTTTT.

In this sample, this clone turned up once. This chain uses TRBV6-5 with TRBJ1-1; 11 bases fit TRBD1. The CDR3 covers 14 residues. CDR1 and CDR2 from the germline V gene are MNHEY and SVGAGI. Losses at the gene ends were 6 bases for V and 5 bases for J; bases not matched to a gene: 5. In nucleotides, the CDR3 is TGTGCCAGCAGATGGACAGGGGGCAGTACTGAAGCTTTCTTT. Protein: CASRWTGGSTEAFF.

The chain employs TRBV28 and TRBJ2-1; a possible D gene is TRBD2 (5 bases). This CDR3 has 14 amino acids. V shed 7 bases and J shed 3 bases, with 13 bases lying between them. Germline loops: CDR1 MDHEN, CDR2 SYDVKM. CDR3 bases: TGTGCCAGCAAACGGAGGACTTACTACAATGAGCAGTTCTTC. It encodes CASKRRTYYNEQFF.

The gene calls are TRBV19 and TRBJ2-1; 13 bases map to TRBD2. V was pared by 3 bases and J by 5 bases, with 7 bases of the junction left unmatched. This CDR3 has 17 residues. The germline V gene encodes CDR1 LNHDA and CDR2 SQIVND (reference sequence). CDR3 sequence: CASSMGLAGLINNEQFF. The CDR3 DNA sequence: TGTGCCAGTAGTATGGGACTAGCGGGACTTATTAACAATGAGCAGTTCTTC.

The chain employs TRBV21-1 and TRBJ1-1; no check of the table's D call, TRBD1, against the DNA was made. TRBV21-1 has pseudogene status. The CDR3 extends over 15 amino acids. CDR3 DNA: TGTGCCCGAGCGACAGGGGGTTGTGTGAACACTGAAGCTTTCTTT. Protein sequence: CARATGGCVNTEAFF.

This chain joins TRBV2 and TRBJ2-3; possibly TRBD1 for D (6 bases). Trimming removed 2 bases at V and 4 bases at J, with 10 bases between. From germline, CDR1 is SNHLY and CDR2 FYNNEI. This CDR3 is built from 14 residues. CDR3 DNA sequence: TGTGCCAGCAGTGAACTACAGGGCGCAGATACGCAGTATTTT. Translating it yields CASSELQGADTQYF.

The V and J genes are TRBV9 and TRBJ1-2; 8 bases line up with TRBD1. The CDR3 is 14 residues long. The V gene's germline CDR1 is SGDLS and CDR2 YYNGEE. The V segment lost 0 bases and the J segment 4 bases; nucleotides outside the gene matches: 2. The CDR3 spells CASSVGDRTYGYTF. For the CDR3, the DNA is TGTGCCAGCAGCGTAGGGGACAGGACCTATGGCTACACCTTC.

This chain links TRBV10-2 with TRBJ1-1; no definite D call. Trimming pared 4 bases from V and 3 bases from J, leaving 6 bases between. The CDR3 spans 12 residues. Looked up from germline, CDR1 is WSHSY and CDR2 is SAAADI. The CDR3 nucleotides are TGCGCCAGCAGTGTTCGGGACACTGAAGCTTTCTTT. Its protein product is CASSVRDTEAFF.

This chain joins TRBV20-1 and TRBJ2-5; 8 nucleotides line up with TRBD2. Looked up from germline, CDR1 is DFQATT and CDR2 is SNEGSKA (reference sequence). This CDR3 is built from 10 residues. CDR3 sequence: CSGGGETQYF. The CDR3, as DNA: TGCAGCGGGGGGGGTGAGACCCAGTACTTC.

The J gene is TRBJ1-2, the V gene TRBV6-5; 11 bases are shared with TRBD1. Germline V gene data show CDR1 as MNHEY and CDR2 as SVGAGI. The V and J ends lost 0 bases and 6 bases, in that order; junction bases with no gene match: 6. The CDR3 loop spans 16 amino acids. The CDR3 is CASSYSIPGQGDGYTF. The CDR3 DNA reads as TGTGCCAGCAGTTACTCGATTCCGGGACAGGGGGATGGCTACACCTTC.

The chain recombines TRBV19 with TRBJ2-1; D is perhaps TRBD1 (6 bases). Germline V gene lookup returns CDR1 LNHDA and CDR2 SQIVND (reference sequence). Trimming took 3 bases from V and 5 from J, leaving 17 bases between them. CDR3 length equals 16 residues. CDR3 bases: TGTGCCAGTAGTATCAGCCTTGGACAGATTGACAATGAGCAGTTCTTC. This codes for CASSISLGQIDNEQFF.

The gene calls are TRBV5-8 and TRBJ1-2, with D unresolved. Per the germline V gene, CDR1 is SGHTS and CDR2 is YDEGEE. This CDR3 spans 14 amino acids. Trimming shortened V by 0 bases and J by 10 bases, and 16 bases separated the two germline ends. The CDR3 DNA sequence: TGTGCCAGCAGCTTGGCCGGCGGAAGCGAGGTCTACACCTTC. Its translation is CASSLAGGSEVYTF. Drawing the rest from reference TRBV5-8 and TRBJ1-2, the complete variable domain is EAGVTQSPTHLIKTRGQQATLRCSPISGHTSVYWYQQALGLGLQFLLWYDEGEERNRGNFPPRFSGRQFPNYSSELNVNALELEDSALYLCASSLAGGSEVYTFGSGTRLTVV.

The chain links TRBV7-9 to TRBJ2-3; a possible D gene is TRBD2 (6 bases). Germline V lookup: CDR1 SEHNR, CDR2 FQNEAQ (reference sequence). Trimming took 8 bases from V and 2 from J, leaving 11 bases between them. The CDR3 contains 13 residues. Written as DNA, the CDR3 is TGTGCCAGCCTCTGGGGGGACACAGATACGCAGTATTTT. Its protein is CASLWGDTDTQYF.

This rearrangement joins TRBV6-5 to TRBJ1-6, with 8 positions matching TRBD1. The germline V gene has CDR1 MNHEY and CDR2 SVGAGI. Losses at the gene ends were 0 bases for V and 10 bases for J; bases not matched to a gene: 5. The CDR3 has 15 amino acids. The CDR3 DNA sequence: TGTGCCAGCAGTTACTCGACAGGGGTCCGATCACCCCTCCACTTT. Its protein is CASSYSTGVRSPLHF.

The chain joins TRBV24-1 to TRBJ1-2; 7 bases line up with TRBD1. CDR1 is KGHDR and CDR2 is SFDVKD in the germline V gene. There are 15 residues in the CDR3. V dropped 4 bases and J dropped 8; count of bases not matched to a gene: 12. CDR3 nucleotides: TGTGCCACCAGTGACCCCGGGACAGCCTCTGGAGGCTACACCTTC. Translation gives CATSDPGTASGGYTF.

V is TRBV6-4 and J is TRBJ2-2, with 7 bases identical to TRBD1. CDR3 size: 13 residues. V shed 4 bases, J shed 7 bases, and the junction held 3 bases outside the gene matches. From germline, CDR1 is MRHNA and CDR2 SNTAGT. The CDR3, as DNA: TGTGCCAGCAGTGCACAGGGGAGCGGGGAGCTGTTTTTT. It yields the protein CASSAQGSGELFF.